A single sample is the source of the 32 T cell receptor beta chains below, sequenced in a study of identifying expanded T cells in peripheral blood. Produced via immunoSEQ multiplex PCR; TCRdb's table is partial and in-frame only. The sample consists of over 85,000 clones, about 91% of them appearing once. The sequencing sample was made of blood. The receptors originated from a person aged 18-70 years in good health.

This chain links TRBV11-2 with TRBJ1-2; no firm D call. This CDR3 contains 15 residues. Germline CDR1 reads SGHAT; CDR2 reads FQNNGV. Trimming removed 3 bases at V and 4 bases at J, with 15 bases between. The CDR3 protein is CASSFAVRMGYGYTF. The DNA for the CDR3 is TGTGCCAGCAGCTTCGCAGTTAGGATGGGCTATGGCTACACCTTC.

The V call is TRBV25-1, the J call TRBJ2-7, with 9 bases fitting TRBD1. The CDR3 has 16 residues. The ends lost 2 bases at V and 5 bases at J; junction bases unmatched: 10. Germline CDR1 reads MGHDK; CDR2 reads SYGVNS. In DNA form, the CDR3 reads TGTGCCAGCAGTGAAAGGGTGGGACAGGGTGGAGACGAGCAGTACTTC. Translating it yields CASSERVGQGGDEQYF.

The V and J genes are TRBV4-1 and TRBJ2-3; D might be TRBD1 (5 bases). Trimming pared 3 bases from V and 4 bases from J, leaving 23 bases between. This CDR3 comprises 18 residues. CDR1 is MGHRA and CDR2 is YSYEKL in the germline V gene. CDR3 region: CASSQKRNGQGFADTQYF. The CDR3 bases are TGCGCCAGCAGCCAGAAAAGGAATGGGCAGGGCTTTGCAGATACGCAGTATTTT.

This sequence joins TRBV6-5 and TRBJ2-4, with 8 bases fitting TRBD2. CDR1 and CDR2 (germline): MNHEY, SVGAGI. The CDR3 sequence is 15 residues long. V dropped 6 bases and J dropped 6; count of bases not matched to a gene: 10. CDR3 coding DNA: TGTGCCAGCAGGCGCGGGGGGACGGAGCTAAACATTCAGTACTTC. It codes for CASRRGGTELNIQYF.

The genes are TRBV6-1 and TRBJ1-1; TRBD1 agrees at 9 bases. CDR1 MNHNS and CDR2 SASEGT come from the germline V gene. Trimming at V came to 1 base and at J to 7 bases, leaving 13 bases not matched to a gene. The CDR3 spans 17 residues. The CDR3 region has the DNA TGTGCCAGCAGTGAAGTAGAGGGGGGACAGGGATTTAGTGAAGCTTTCTTT. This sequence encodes CASSEVEGGQGFSEAFF.

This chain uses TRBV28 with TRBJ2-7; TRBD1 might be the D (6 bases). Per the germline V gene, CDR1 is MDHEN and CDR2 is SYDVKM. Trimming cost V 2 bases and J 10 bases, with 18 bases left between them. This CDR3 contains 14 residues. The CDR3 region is CASSLTGLRDNQYF. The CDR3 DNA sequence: TGTGCCAGCAGTTTAACGGGTCTCAGGGACAATCAGTACTTC. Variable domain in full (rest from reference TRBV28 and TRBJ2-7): DVKVTQSSRYLVKRTGEKVFLECVQDMDHENMFWYRQDPGLGLRLIYFSYDVKMKEKGDIPEGYSVSREKKERFSLILESASTNQTSMYLCASSLTGLRDNQYFGPGTRLTVT.

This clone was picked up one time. CDR3 loop: CAWSAPCNEQFF. For the CDR3, the DNA is TGTGCCTGGAGCGCCCCATGCAATGAGCAGTTCTTC. V is TRBV30 and J is TRBJ2-1; D remains unclear. CDR1 is GTSNPN and CDR2 is SVGIG in the germline V gene (reference sequence). Trimming took off 3 bases at V and 6 bases at J, with 9 bases between the two ends. The CDR3 totals 12 residues.

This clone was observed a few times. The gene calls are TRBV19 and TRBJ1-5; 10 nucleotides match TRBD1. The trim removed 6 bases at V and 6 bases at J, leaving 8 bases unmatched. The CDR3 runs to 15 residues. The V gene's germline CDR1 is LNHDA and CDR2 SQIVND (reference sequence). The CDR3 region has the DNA TGTGCCAGTAGCCAGGGACAGGGGAGGCGTCAGCCCCAGCATTTT. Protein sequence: CASSQGQGRRQPQHF. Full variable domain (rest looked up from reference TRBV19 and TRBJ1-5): DGGITQSPKYLFRKEGQNVTLSCEQNLNHDAMYWYRQDPGQGLRLIYYSQIVNDFQKGDIAEGYSVSREKKESFPLTVTSAQKNPTAFYLCASSQGQGRRQPQHFGDGTRLSIL.

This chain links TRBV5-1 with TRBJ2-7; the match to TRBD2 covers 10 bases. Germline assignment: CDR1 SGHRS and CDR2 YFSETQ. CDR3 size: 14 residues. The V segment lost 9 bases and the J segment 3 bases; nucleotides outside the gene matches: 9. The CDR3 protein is CATRQGTSDYEQYF. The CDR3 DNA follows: TGCGCCACCCGACAGGGGACTAGCGACTACGAGCAGTACTTC.

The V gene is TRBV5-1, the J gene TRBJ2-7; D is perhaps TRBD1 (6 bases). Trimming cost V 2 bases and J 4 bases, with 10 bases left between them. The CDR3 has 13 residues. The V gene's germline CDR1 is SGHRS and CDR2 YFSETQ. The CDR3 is CASSLQGQYEQYF. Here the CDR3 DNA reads TGCGCCAGCAGCTTACAGGGACAATACGAGCAGTACTTC.

CDR3 nucleotide sequence: TGTGCCAGCAGCTTCCCCGGGGAAGGGAGCACAGATACGCAGTATTTT. This gives the protein CASSFPGEGSTDTQYF. The chain has TRBV5-4 and TRBJ2-3, with a tentative D call TRBD2 (5 bases). The V end lost 2 bases, the J end lost 0 bases, and 13 bases lay between the germline ends. The germline V gene has CDR1 SGHNT and CDR2 YYREEE (reference sequence). The CDR3 length is 16 residues.

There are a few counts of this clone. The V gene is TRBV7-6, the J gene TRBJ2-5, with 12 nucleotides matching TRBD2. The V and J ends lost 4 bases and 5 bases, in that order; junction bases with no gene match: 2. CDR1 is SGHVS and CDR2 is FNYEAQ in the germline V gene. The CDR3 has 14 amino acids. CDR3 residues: CASSSGLAGETQYF. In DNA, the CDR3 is TGTGCCAGCAGCTCTGGACTAGCGGGGGAGACCCAGTACTTC.

CDR3: CASSSGQNTEAFF. CDR3 sequence (DNA): TGTGCCAGCAGTTCAGGACAGAACACTGAAGCTTTCTTT. The V and J genes are TRBV6-5 and TRBJ1-1, with a tentative D call TRBD1 (5 bases). Germline lookup yields CDR1 MNHEY and CDR2 SVGAGI. V gave up 4 bases and J gave up 1 base, with 7 bases separating them. The CDR3 covers 13 residues.

CDR3 amino acids: CAWAREVSQPQHF. CDR3 DNA: TGTGCCTGGGCCAGGGAAGTGAGTCAGCCCCAGCATTTT. The genes are TRBV30 and TRBJ1-5; D is possibly TRBD1 (5 bases). Germline values: CDR1 GTSNPN, CDR2 SVGIG (reference sequence). The length of the CDR3 is 13 residues. Trimming cost V 5 bases and J 6 bases, with 14 bases left between them.

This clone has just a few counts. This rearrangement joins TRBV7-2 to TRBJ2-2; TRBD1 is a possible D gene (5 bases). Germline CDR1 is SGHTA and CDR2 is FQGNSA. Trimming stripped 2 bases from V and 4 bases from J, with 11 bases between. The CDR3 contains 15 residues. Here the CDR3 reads CASSLSGYGTGELFF. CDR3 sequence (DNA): TGTGCCAGCAGCTTATCAGGGTACGGCACCGGGGAGCTGTTTTTT.

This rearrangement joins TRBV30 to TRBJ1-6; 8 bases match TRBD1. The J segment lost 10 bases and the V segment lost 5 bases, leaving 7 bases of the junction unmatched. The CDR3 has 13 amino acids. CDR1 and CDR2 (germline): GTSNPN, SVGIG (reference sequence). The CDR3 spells CAWGGQGGSPLHF. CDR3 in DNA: TGTGCCTGGGGCGGACAGGGCGGATCACCCCTCCACTTT.

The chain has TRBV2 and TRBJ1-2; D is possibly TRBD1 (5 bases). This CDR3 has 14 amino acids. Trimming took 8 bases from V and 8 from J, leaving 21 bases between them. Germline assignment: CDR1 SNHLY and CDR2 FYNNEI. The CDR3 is CASEKDATKGGYTF. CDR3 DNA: TGTGCCAGCGAGAAGGACGCCACGAAGGGGGGCTACACCTTC.

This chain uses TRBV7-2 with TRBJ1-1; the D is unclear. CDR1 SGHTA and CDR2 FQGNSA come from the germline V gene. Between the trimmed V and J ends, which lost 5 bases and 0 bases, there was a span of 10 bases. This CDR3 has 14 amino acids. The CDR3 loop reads CASSPTGMNTEAFF. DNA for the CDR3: TGTGCCAGCAGCCCCACGGGAATGAACACTGAAGCTTTCTTT.

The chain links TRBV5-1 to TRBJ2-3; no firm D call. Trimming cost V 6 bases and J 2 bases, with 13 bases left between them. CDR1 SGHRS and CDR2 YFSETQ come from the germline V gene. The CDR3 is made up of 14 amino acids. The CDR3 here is CASMTNPSTDTQYF. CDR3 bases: TGCGCCAGCATGACGAATCCTTCCACAGATACGCAGTATTTT.

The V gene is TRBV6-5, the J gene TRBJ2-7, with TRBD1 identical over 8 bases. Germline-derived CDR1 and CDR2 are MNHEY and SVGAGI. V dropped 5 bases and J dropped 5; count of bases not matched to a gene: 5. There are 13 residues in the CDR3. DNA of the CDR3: TGTGCCAGCAGTCGGACAGGGAGCCACGAGCAGTACTTC. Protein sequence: CASSRTGSHEQYF.

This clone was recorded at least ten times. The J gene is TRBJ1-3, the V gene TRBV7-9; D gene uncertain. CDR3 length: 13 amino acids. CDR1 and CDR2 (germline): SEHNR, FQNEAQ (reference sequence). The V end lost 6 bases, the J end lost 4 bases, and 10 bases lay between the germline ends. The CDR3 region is CASSLGLGNTIYF. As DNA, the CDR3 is TGTGCCAGCAGTCTGGGCTTGGGAAACACCATATATTTT.

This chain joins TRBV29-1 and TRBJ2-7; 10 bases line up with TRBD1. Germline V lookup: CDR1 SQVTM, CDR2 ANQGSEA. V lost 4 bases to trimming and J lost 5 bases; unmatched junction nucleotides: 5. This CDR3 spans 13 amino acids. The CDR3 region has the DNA TGCAGCGTTGGACAGGGGGCGGACCACGAGCAGTACTTC. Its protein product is CSVGQGADHEQYF.

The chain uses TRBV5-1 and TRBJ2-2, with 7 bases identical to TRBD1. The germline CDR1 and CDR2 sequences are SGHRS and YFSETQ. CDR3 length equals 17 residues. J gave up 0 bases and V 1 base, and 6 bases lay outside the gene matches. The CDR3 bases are TGCGCCAGCAGCTTGTTCAAGGGGGCGGCGAACACCGGGGAGCTGTTTTTT. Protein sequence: CASSLFKGAANTGELFF. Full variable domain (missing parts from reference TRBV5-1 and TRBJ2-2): KAGVTQTPRYLIKTRGQQVTLSCSPISGHRSVSWYQQTPGQGLQFLFEYFSETQRNKGNFPGRFSGRQFSNSRSEMNVSTLELGDSALYLCASSLFKGAANTGELFFGEGSRLTVL.

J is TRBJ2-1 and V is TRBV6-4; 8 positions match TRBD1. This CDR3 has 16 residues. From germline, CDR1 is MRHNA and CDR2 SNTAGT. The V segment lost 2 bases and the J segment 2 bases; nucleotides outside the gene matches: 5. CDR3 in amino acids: CASSDHQGAAYNEQFF. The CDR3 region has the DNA TGTGCCAGCAGTGACCACCAGGGGGCAGCCTACAATGAGCAGTTCTTC.

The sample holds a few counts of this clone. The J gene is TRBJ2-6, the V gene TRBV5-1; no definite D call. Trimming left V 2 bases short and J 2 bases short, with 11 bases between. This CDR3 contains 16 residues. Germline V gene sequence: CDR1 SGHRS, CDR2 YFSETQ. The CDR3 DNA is TGCGCCAGCAGCTTTTCCGCAGGAGCTGGGGCCAACGTCCTGACTTTC. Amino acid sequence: CASSFSAGAGANVLTF.

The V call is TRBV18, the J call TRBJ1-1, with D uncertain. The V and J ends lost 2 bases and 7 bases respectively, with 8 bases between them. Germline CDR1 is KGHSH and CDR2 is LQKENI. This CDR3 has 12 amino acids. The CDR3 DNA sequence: TGTGCCAGCTCACCAGGGTTTAGTGAAGCTTTCTTT. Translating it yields CASSPGFSEAFF.

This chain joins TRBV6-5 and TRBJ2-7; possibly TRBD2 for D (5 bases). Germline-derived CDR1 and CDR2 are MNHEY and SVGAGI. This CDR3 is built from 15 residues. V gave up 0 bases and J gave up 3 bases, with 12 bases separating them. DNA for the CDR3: TGTGCCAGCAGTTACTCGGCGGGCCCCCGCTACGAGCAGTACTTC. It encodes CASSYSAGPRYEQYF.

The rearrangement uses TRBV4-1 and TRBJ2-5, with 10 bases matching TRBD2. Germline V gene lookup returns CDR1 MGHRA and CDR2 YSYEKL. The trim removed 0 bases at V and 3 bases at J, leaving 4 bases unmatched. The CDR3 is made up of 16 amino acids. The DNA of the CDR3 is TGCGCCAGCAGCCAAGATGACCTAGCGGGAGAAGAGACCCAGTACTTC. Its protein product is CASSQDDLAGEETQYF.

The CDR3 is CASRIEGRGNNEKLFF. The CDR3 region has the DNA TGTGCCAGCAGGATAGAGGGGAGAGGCAATAATGAAAAACTGTTTTTT. The chain is built from TRBV6-6 and TRBJ1-4; weak D call: TRBD1 (5 bases). The CDR3 has 16 residues. Germline CDR1 MNHNY, CDR2 SVGAGI (reference sequence). V was pared by 6 bases and J by 4 bases, with 18 bases between.

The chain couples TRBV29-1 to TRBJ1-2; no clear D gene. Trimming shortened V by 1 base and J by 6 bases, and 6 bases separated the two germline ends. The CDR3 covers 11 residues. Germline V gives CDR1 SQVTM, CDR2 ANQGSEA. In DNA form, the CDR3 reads TGCAGCGTTGAAGTGGGTGATGGCTACACCTTC. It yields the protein CSVEVGDGYTF.

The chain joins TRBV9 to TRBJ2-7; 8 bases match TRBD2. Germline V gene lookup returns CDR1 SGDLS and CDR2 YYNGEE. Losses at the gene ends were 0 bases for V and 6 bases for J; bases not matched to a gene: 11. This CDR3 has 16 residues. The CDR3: CASSVAGGLGSFEQYF. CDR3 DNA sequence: TGTGCCAGCAGCGTAGCGGGAGGGCTCGGTTCTTTCGAGCAGTACTTC. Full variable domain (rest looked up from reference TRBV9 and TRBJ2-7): DSGVTQTPKHLITATGQRVTLRCSPRSGDLSVYWYQQSLDQGLQFLIQYYNGEERAKGNILERFSAQQFPDLHSELNLSSLELGDSALYFCASSVAGGLGSFEQYFGPGTRLTVT.

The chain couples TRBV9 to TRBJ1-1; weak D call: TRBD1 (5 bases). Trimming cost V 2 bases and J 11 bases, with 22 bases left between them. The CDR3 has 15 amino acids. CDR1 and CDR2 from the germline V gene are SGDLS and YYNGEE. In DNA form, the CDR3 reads TGTGCCAGCAGCGTTGACGACGGGACCCTTGGATCGGCTTTCTTT. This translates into CASSVDDGTLGSAFF.